This entry features one TCR beta chain sequence. The antigen is not known. The sample is drawn from a study of T cell repertoires in cytomegalovirus infection. Looking at the study overall: In public TCR beta signatures, there were indications of both CMV infection and matching HLA type. Notes on the study in general: Carriers of CMV plus the relevant HLA were identified by cumulative public TCR beta family frequency. Across the ex vivo response, the dominant clonotypes were HLA-C-restricted CMV-specific TCR beta clonotypes.

This CDR3 region has 12 residues. The germline V gene encodes CDR1 DFQATT and CDR2 SNEGSKA (reference sequence). V trimming: 1 base; J trimming: 13 bases; junction bases outside the gene matches: 9. TCRdb reprocessed the reads via MiXCR and lists one record per CDR3 protein. The sample gives around 280,000 distinct CDR3 sequences, about 9.1% of which show up once; less than 3% is in the top ten. This sequence was found in a human donor in good health (CMV status not recorded). Some clones in this sample may be carry-over from other donors' samples. The specimen sequenced was PBMCs. The gene calls are TRBV20-1 and TRBJ1-1; TRBD1 agrees at 7 bases. CDR3 loop: CSARGDRRDDFF. The CDR3 DNA reads TGCAGTGCTAGAGGGGACAGACGGGACGATTTCTTT.